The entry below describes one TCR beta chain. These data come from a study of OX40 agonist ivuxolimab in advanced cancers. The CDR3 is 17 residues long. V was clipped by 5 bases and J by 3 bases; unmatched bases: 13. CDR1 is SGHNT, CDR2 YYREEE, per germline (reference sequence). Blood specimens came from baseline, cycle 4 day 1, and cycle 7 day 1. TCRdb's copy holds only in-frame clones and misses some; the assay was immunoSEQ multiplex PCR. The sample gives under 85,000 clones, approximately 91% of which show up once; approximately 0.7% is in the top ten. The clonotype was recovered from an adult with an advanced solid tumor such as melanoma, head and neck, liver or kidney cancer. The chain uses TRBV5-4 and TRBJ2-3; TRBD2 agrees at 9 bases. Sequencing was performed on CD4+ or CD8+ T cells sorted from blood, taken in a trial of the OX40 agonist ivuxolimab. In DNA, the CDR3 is TGTGCCAGCAGGAGTCGGGCGGGAGGGCCTTGGACAGATACGCAGTATTTT. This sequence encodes CASRSRAGGPWTDTQYF. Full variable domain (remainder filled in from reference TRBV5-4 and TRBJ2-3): ETGVTQSPTHLIKTRGQQVTLRCSSQSGHNTVSWYQQALGQGPQFIFQYYREEENGRGNFPPRFSGLQFPNYSSELNVNALELDDSALYLCASRSRAGGPWTDTQYFGPGTRLTVL.